The 2 T cell receptor beta chains in this list originate from one sample, sequenced in a study of T cell responses to AZD1222 COVID-19 vaccine. Produced via immunoSEQ multiplex PCR; TCRdb's table is partial and in-frame only. The sample yields about 100,000 clones, about 90% seen once. Sequenced here: peripheral blood, sampled on day 0 of MenACWY control vaccination. Receptors originate from an adult in good health.

The chain is built from TRBV6-2 or TRBV6-3 and TRBJ2-3, with 13 bases lining up with TRBD2. The ends lost 4 bases at V and 2 bases at J; junction bases unmatched: 3. The germline CDR1 and CDR2 sequences are MNHEY and SVGEGT. The CDR3 runs to 16 residues. DNA for the CDR3: TGTGCCAGCAGTTTGGGGACTAGCGGGATCACAGATACGCAGTATTTT. Translated: CASSLGTSGITDTQYF.

This chain uses TRBV5-1 with TRBJ2-5; 8 bases are shared with TRBD1. Trimming cost V 4 bases and J 5 bases; bases outside gene matches: 10. The CDR3 is made up of 15 amino acids. The V gene's germline CDR1 is SGHRS and CDR2 YFSETQ. CDR3 amino acids: CASSQRQGMMETQYF. The DNA for the CDR3 is TGCGCCAGCAGCCAAAGACAGGGGATGATGGAGACCCAGTACTTC.